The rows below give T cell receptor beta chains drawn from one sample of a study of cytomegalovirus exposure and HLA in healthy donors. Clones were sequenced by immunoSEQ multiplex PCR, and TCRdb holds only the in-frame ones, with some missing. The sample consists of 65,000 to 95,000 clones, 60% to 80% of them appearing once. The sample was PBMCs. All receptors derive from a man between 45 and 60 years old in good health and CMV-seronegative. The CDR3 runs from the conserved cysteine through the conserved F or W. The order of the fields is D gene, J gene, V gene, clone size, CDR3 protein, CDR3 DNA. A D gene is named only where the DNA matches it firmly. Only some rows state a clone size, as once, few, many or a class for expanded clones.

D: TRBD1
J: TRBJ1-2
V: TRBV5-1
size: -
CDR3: CASSLQPGQGSNYGYTF
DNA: TGCGCCAGCAGCCTACAACCGGGACAGGGCTCAAACTATGGCTACACCTTC

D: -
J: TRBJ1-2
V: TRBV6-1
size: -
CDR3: CASSVGGRGYTF
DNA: TGTGCCAGCAGTGTAGGGGGTCGGGGCTACACCTTC

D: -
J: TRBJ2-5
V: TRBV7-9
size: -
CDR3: CASGESSETQYF
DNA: TGTGCCAGCGGGGAGAGTTCAGAGACCCAGTACTTC

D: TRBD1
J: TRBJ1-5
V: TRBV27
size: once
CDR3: CASNTFSTGGNQPQHF
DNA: TGTGCCAGCAACACCTTTTCGACAGGGGGGAATCAGCCCCAGCATTTT

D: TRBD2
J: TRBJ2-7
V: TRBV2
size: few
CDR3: CASKERGGYEQYF
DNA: TGTGCCAGCAAGGAGCGGGGGGGTTATGAGCAGTACTTC

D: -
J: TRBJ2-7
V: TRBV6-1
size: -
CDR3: CASSEHRDRYEQYF
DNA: TGTGCCAGCAGCGAACACAGGGACCGCTACGAGCAGTACTTC

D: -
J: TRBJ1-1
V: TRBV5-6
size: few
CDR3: CASRSESSGYLSMNTEAFF
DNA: TGTGCCAGCAGGTCCGAATCATCGGGATACCTCTCCATGAACACTGAAGCTTTCTTT

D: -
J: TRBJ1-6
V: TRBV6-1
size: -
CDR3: CASSERGISSPLHF
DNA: TGTGCCAGCAGTGAAAGGGGTATTTCCTCACCCCTCCACTTT

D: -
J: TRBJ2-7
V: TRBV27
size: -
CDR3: CASSDRASGYEQYF
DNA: TGTGCCAGCAGTGACAGGGCTAGCGGGTACGAGCAGTACTTC

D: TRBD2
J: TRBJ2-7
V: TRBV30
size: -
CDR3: CAWSVRGTSGATSSYEQYF
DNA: TGTGCCTGGAGTGTACGGGGGACTAGCGGGGCCACAAGCTCCTACGAGCAGTACTTC

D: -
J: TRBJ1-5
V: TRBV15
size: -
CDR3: CATSRALSNQPQHF
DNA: TGTGCCACCAGCAGGGCTCTTAGCAATCAGCCCCAGCATTTT

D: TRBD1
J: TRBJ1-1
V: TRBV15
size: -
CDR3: CATSSRQGNTEAFF
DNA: TGTGCCACCAGCAGCCGACAGGGGAACACTGAAGCTTTCTTT

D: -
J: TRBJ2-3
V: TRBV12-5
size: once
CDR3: CASGLEPTGAQYF
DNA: TGTGCTAGTGGTTTGGAGCCTACGGGTGCGCAGTATTTT

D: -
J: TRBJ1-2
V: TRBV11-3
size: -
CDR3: CASSLRDSPQKGYTF
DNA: TGTGCCAGCAGCCTCCGGGACTCACCTCAGAAGGGCTACACCTTC

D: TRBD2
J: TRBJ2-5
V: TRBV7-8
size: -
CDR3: CASSWGTSGGETQYF
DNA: TGTGCCAGCAGCTGGGGGACTAGCGGGGGAGAGACCCAGTACTTC

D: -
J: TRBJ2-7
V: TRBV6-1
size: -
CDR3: CASSETGTPSYEQYF
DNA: TGTGCCAGCAGTGAGACCGGGACACCTTCCTACGAGCAGTACTTC

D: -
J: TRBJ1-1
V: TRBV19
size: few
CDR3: CATIGSSSFF
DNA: TGTGCCACTATCGGGAGTTCTTCTTTCTTT

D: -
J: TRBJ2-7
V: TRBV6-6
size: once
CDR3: CASSYLNRGDEQYF
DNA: TGTGCCAGCAGTTACTTAAACCGGGGTGACGAGCAGTACTTC

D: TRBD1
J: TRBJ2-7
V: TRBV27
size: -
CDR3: CASARDRGPYEQYF
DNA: TGTGCCAGCGCCCGGGACAGGGGGCCTTACGAGCAGTACTTC

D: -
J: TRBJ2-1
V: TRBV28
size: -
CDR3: CASSPGNIEQFF
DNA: TGTGCCAGCTCCCCAGGGAATATTGAGCAGTTCTTC

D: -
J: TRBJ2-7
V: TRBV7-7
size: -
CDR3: CASSPGLNYEQYF
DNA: TGTGCTAGCAGCCCGGGACTGAACTACGAGCAGTACTTC

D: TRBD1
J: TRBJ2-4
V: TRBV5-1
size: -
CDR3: CASSPGGQGWALAKNIQYF
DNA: TGCGCCAGCAGTCCTGGCGGACAGGGCTGGGCACTAGCCAAAAACATTCAGTACTTC

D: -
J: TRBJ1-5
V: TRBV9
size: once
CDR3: CASSVDESYQPQHF
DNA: TGTGCCAGCAGCGTAGATGAAAGCTATCAGCCCCAGCATTTT

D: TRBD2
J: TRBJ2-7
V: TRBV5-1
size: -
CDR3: CASSFGGADDEQYF
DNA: TGCGCCAGCAGCTTCGGGGGGGCCGACGACGAGCAGTACTTC

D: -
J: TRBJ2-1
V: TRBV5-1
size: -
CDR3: CASSLGGRNNEQFF
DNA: TGCGCCAGCAGCTTGGGTGGGAGAAACAATGAGCAGTTCTTC

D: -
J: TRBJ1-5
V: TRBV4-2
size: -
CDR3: CASSQEGAGFDQPQHF
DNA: TGTGCCAGCAGCCAAGAGGGGGCAGGGTTTGACCAGCCCCAGCATTTT

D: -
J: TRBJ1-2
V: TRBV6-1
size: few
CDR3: CASSPRVNYGYTF
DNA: TGTGCCAGCAGTCCCCGGGTTAACTATGGCTACACCTTC

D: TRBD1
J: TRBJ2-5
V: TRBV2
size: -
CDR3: CASSESGRDRKETQYF
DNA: TGTGCCAGCAGTGAATCCGGCCGGGACAGAAAAGAGACCCAGTACTTC

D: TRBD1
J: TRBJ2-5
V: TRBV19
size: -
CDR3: CASSFSRTGGETQYF
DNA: TGTGCCAGTAGTTTTTCTCGGACAGGCGGGGAGACCCAGTACTTC

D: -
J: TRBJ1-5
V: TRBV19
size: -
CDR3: CASRRQEGLGPQHF
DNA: TGTGCCAGTAGGCGGCAGGAGGGGTTAGGGCCCCAGCATTTT

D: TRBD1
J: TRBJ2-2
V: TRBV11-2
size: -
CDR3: CASSLSVTGQGKTGELFF
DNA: TGTGCCAGCAGCTTAAGCGTTACGGGACAGGGAAAAACCGGGGAGCTGTTTTTT

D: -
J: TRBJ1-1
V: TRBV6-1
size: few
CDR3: CASSPRRRNTEAFF
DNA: TGTGCCAGCAGCCCACGGAGAAGGAACACTGAAGCTTTCTTT

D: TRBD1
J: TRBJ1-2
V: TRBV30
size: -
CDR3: CAWVGQGHNYGYTF
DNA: TGTGCCTGGGTCGGACAGGGACATAACTATGGCTACACCTTC

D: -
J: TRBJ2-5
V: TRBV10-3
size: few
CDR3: CAIGRGRPEETQYF
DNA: TGTGCCATCGGGCGGGGCCGCCCCGAAGAGACCCAGTACTTC

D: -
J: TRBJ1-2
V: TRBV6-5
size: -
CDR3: CASSYRGDGYTF
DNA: TGTGCCAGCAGTTACCGGGGTGATGGCTACACCTTC

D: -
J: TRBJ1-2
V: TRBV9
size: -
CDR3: CASSGPVRAAEDGYTF
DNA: TGTGCCAGCAGCGGTCCGGTGAGGGCCGCTGAAGATGGCTACACCTTC

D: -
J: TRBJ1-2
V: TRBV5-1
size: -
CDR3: CASSLADNYGYTF
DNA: TGCGCCAGCAGCTTGGCAGATAACTATGGCTACACCTTC

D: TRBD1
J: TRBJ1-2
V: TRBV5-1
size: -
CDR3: CASSADRVDYGYTF
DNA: TGCGCCAGCAGCGCTGACAGGGTTGACTATGGCTACACCTTC

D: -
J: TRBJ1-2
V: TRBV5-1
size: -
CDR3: CASSPTGTDSNYGYTF
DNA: TGCGCCAGCAGCCCGACAGGCACTGACTCTAACTATGGCTACACCTTC

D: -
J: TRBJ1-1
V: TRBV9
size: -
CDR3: CASSASGSGTEAFF
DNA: TGTGCCAGCAGCGCTTCAGGGTCGGGCACTGAAGCTTTCTTT

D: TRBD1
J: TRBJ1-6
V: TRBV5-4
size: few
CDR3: CASSYSGTGNSPLHF
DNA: TGTGCCAGCAGCTACTCCGGGACAGGGAATTCACCCCTCCACTTT

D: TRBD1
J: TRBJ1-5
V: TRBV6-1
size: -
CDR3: CASSDRGLGQPQHF
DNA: TGTGCCAGCTCGGACAGGGGATTGGGTCAGCCCCAGCATTTT

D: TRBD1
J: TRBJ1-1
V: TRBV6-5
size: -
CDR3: CASSEGGQKAFF
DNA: TGTGCCAGCAGTGAAGGGGGACAGAAAGCTTTCTTT

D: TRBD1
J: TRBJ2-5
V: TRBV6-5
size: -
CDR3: CATNQGARETQYF
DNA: TGTGCCACGAACCAGGGGGCCCGGGAGACCCAGTACTTC

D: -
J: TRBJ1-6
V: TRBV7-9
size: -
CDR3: CASSDGQNYNSPLHF
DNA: TGTGCCAGCAGCGACGGACAGAACTATAATTCACCCCTCCACTTT

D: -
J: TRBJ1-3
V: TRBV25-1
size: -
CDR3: CASSETGGSGNTIYF
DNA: TGTGCCAGCAGTGAAACGGGGGGATCTGGAAACACCATATATTTT

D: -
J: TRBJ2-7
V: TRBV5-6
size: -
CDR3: CASSRGGREQYF
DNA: TGTGCCAGCAGCCGGGGAGGACGCGAGCAGTACTTC

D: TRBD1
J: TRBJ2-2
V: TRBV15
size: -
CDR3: CATSRVGSGTGGLSTWSGELFF
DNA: TGTGCCACCAGCAGAGTAGGTTCCGGGACAGGGGGCTTGTCTACCTGGTCCGGGGAGCTGTTTTTT

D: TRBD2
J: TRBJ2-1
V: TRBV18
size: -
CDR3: CASSPTGGGVNEQFF
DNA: TGTGCCAGCTCCCCGACTGGCGGGGGGGTGAATGAGCAGTTCTTC

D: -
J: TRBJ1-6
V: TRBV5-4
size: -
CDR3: CASSSPIQDLNNSPLHF
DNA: TGTGCCAGCAGCTCACCAATACAAGATCTTAATAATTCACCCCTCCACTTT